These 22 T cell receptor beta chains share one sample of origin, sequenced in a study of blood T cell repertoires in COVID-19. Libraries were prepared by immunoSEQ multiplex PCR; TCRdb keeps only in-frame clonotypes and omits some of them. The data hold approximately 400,000 clones, with around 87% observed a single time. The sample consisted of PBMCs or T cells enriched from blood (not recorded which). The receptors shown here come from a man aged 25-40 years who had recovered from COVID-19.

The rearrangement links TRBV11-2 to TRBJ2-1; 11 bases match TRBD2. Trimming took 4 bases from V and 3 from J; bases not matched to a gene: 8. Germline V gene lookup returns CDR1 SGHAT and CDR2 FQNNGV. This CDR3 is 17 amino acids long. CDR3: CASSSSLSGGGYNEQFF. CDR3 coding DNA: TGTGCCAGCAGCTCTTCCCTTAGCGGGGGGGGCTACAATGAGCAGTTCTTC.

The chain uses TRBV6-5 and TRBJ1-1; D not resolved. The CDR3 covers 16 residues. The germline gives CDR1 MNHEY, CDR2 SVGAGI. Trimming stripped 0 bases from V and 2 bases from J, with 13 bases between. In DNA form, the CDR3 reads TGTGCCAGCAGTTACTCGAGCGGTGGCGGAAACACTGAAGCTTTCTTT. It is translated as CASSYSSGGGNTEAFF.

The chain joins TRBV10-3 to TRBJ2-7, with D hard to call. CDR1 is ENHRY, CDR2 SYGVKD, per germline. The CDR3 runs to 13 residues. V lost 2 bases and J lost 0, with 5 bases in between. DNA of the CDR3: TGTGCCATCAGTGAGGGCAGCTCCTACGAGCAGTACTTC. Its translation: CAISEGSSYEQYF.

The chain couples TRBV7-8 to TRBJ1-3; D remains unclear. This CDR3 region has 14 residues. Germline CDR1 reads SGHVS; CDR2 reads FQNEAQ. The V end was cut by 5 bases, the J end by 2 bases, with 10 bases between. Written as DNA, the CDR3 is TGTGCCAGCAGCCTAAGCGGGGCTGGAAACACCATATATTTT. It translates to CASSLSGAGNTIYF.

The rearrangement uses TRBV5-4 and TRBJ1-6; D gene ambiguous. The germline V gene has CDR1 SGHNT and CDR2 YYREEE (reference sequence). The CDR3 has 16 amino acids. V lost 4 bases and J lost 8, with 19 bases in between. DNA of the CDR3: TGTGCCAGCAGCCCCTCTGGAGCAAACGTAGATTCACCCCTCCACTTT. Amino acids: CASSPSGANVDSPLHF.

The rearrangement links TRBV14 to TRBJ2-2, with D maybe TRBD2 (5 bases). With 6 bases removed from V and 6 bases from J, the gap between germline ends came to 8 bases. Germline CDR1 and CDR2: SGHDN and FVKESK. The CDR3 is 12 amino acids. The CDR3 here is CASRRLSGELFF. CDR3 bases: TGTGCCAGCAGACGACTATCCGGGGAGCTGTTTTTT.

The rearrangement links TRBV7-2 to TRBJ1-2; 8 bases line up with TRBD1. This CDR3 contains 16 residues. Germline V gene lookup returns CDR1 SGHTA and CDR2 FQGNSA. V shed 4 bases and J 2 bases; nucleotides not matched to a gene: 9. Here the CDR3 reads CASSSTGGPVNYGYTF. CDR3 bases: TGTGCCAGCAGCTCAACAGGGGGGCCGGTAAACTATGGCTACACCTTC.

The chain uses TRBV4-1 and TRBJ2-2; D might be TRBD1 (6 bases). Trimming shortened V by 3 bases and J by 0 bases, and 8 bases separated the two germline ends. In germline, CDR1 is MGHRA, CDR2 YSYEKL. The CDR3 sequence is 15 residues long. CDR3 sequence reads: CASSQGHPNTGELFF. The DNA for the CDR3 is TGCGCCAGCAGCCAGGGACACCCGAACACCGGGGAGCTGTTTTTT.

This clone came up once. The chain couples TRBV4-1 to TRBJ1-5; 7 nucleotides line up with TRBD1. Germline loops: CDR1 MGHRA, CDR2 YSYEKL. CDR3 size: 18 residues. Losses at the gene ends were 4 bases for V and 0 bases for J; bases not matched to a gene: 12. The DNA of the CDR3 is TGCGCCAGCAGCCCAACTCCGGGACAGCCTTATAGCAATCAGCCCCAGCATTTT. Its protein product is CASSPTPGQPYSNQPQHF.

This clone was recorded only once. The chain is built from TRBV6-4 and TRBJ2-3; 10 nucleotides align to TRBD2. The germline V gene encodes CDR1 MRHNA and CDR2 SNTAGT. This CDR3 is 13 amino acids long. J was trimmed by 6 bases and V by 3 bases; bases with no gene match: 0. The CDR3 nucleotides are TGTGCCAGCAGTGAACTAGCGGGGGATACGCAGTATTTT. This encodes CASSELAGDTQYF.

About this clone itself: The sample holds other DNA sequences that translate to the same CDR3. V is TRBV12-3 or TRBV12-4 and J is TRBJ1-2, with D possibly being TRBD1 (5 bases). CDR3 length: 13 residues. Trimming shortened V by 1 base and J by 7 bases, and 10 bases separated the two germline ends. The CDR3 is CASSLVRGGGYTF. CDR3 bases: TGTGCCAGCAGTTTAGTAAGGGGTGGTGGCTACACCTTC.

This chain uses TRBV19 with TRBJ2-3; tentatively, D is TRBD2 (6 bases). CDR3 length: 18 amino acids. Germline-derived CDR1 and CDR2 are LNHDA and SQIVND (reference sequence). V was cut by 3 bases and J by 2 bases, with 21 bases left in between. The CDR3 DNA reads as TGTGCCAGTAGTATGGGCTTGACAGCGGGTCTCGTCACAGATACGCAGTATTTT. Encoded protein: CASSMGLTAGLVTDTQYF.

This clone was found once. The rearrangement links TRBV11-3 to TRBJ1-1; D ambiguous. The CDR3 has 13 residues. CDR1 SGHNT and CDR2 YENEEA come from the germline V gene. Trimming cost V 2 bases and J 6 bases, with 10 bases left between them. The CDR3 nucleotides are TGTGCCAGCAGCTTAACTCCCCGATCTGAAGCTTTCTTT. Translating it yields CASSLTPRSEAFF.

The table lists this clone with a count of one. This chain uses TRBV6-5 with TRBJ1-1, with a tentative D call TRBD1 (5 bases). The CDR3 totals 13 residues. Germline V CDR1 and CDR2: MNHEY, SVGAGI. V was clipped by 6 bases and J by 7 bases, with 15 bases between them. CDR3 in DNA: TGTGCCAGCAGCCATGGGGCAGAAATTGAAGCTTTCTTT. Encoded protein: CASSHGAEIEAFF.

The genes are TRBV30 and TRBJ1-2; TRBD1 is a possible D gene (6 bases). The V end was cut by 4 bases, the J end by 8 bases, with 23 bases between. The CDR3 is 15 residues long. Per germline, CDR1 GTSNPN and CDR2 SVGIG (reference sequence). The CDR3 loop reads CAWTGAAGAMGGYTF. CDR3 nucleotide sequence: TGTGCCTGGACAGGAGCGGCGGGGGCGATGGGAGGCTACACCTTC.

The V gene is TRBV10-1, the J gene TRBJ1-5; D is uncertain. With 2 bases removed from V and 7 bases from J, the gap between germline ends came to 9 bases. Germline loops: CDR1 WNHNN, CDR2 SYGVQD (reference sequence). The CDR3 consists of 13 residues. The chain's CDR3 is CASSEGQNQPQHF. Here the CDR3 DNA reads TGCGCCAGCAGTGAGGGCCAGAACCAGCCCCAGCATTTT.

The chain combines TRBV19 with TRBJ1-1; 9 bases are a match to TRBD1. Trimming at V came to 11 bases and at J to 5 bases, leaving 9 bases not matched to a gene. CDR1 is LNHDA, CDR2 SQIVND, per germline (reference sequence). The CDR3 totals 13 residues. The DNA of the CDR3 is TGTGCCGGCCGGTTGGACAGGGGAACTGAAGCTTTCTTT. Amino acids: CAGRLDRGTEAFF.

This rearrangement joins TRBV5-1 to TRBJ1-1, with D possibly TRBD1 on 5 matching bases. Germline V CDR1 and CDR2: SGHRS, YFSETQ. Trimming stripped 0 bases from V and 12 bases from J, with 18 bases between. The CDR3 loop spans 14 amino acids. CDR3 nucleotides: TGCGCCAGCAGCTTGGACGGGACGGGAGCCGCACCTTTCTTT. It encodes CASSLDGTGAAPFF. The whole variable domain, remainder taken from reference TRBV5-1 and TRBJ1-1, is KAGVTQTPRYLIKTRGQQVTLSCSPISGHRSVSWYQQTPGQGLQFLFEYFSETQRNKGNFPGRFSGRQFSNSRSEMNVSTLELGDSALYLCASSLDGTGAAPFFGQGTRLTVV.

V and J are TRBV30 and TRBJ2-3, with unresolved D. Germline V gene data show CDR1 as GTSNPN and CDR2 as SVGIG (reference sequence). Trimming stripped 1 base from V and 4 bases from J, with 9 bases between. The length of the CDR3 is 13 residues. CDR3 amino acids: CAWSDSPADTQYF. CDR3 sequence (DNA): TGTGCCTGGAGTGATTCTCCAGCAGATACGCAGTATTTT.

The chain uses TRBV4-1 and TRBJ2-1; 7 bases match TRBD2. CDR3 length: 15 amino acids. The trim removed 1 base at V and 5 bases at J, leaving 5 bases unmatched. Germline V gene lookup returns CDR1 MGHRA and CDR2 YSYEKL. CDR3 bases: TGCGCCAGCAGCCAAGCGGGACTATCCAACAATGAGCAGTTCTTC. Translation gives CASSQAGLSNNEQFF.

V usage is TRBV5-4 and J usage is TRBJ1-2; TRBD1 agrees at 9 bases. V lost 1 base, J lost 6 bases, and 4 bases stayed unmatched. The CDR3 extends over 14 amino acids. The germline V gene encodes CDR1 SGHNT and CDR2 YYREEE (reference sequence). CDR3 nucleotide sequence: TGTGCCAGCAGCTTGTGGACAGGGGCAGATGGCTACACCTTC. The encoded protein is CASSLWTGADGYTF.

V is TRBV30 and J is TRBJ2-5; D gene uncertain. Germline-derived CDR1 and CDR2 are GTSNPN and SVGIG (reference sequence). This CDR3 spans 13 amino acids. Deletions cut 1 base from V and 3 bases from J, with 9 bases between. CDR3 loop: CAWSGQVKETQYF. CDR3 coding DNA: TGTGCCTGGAGTGGGCAGGTCAAAGAGACCCAGTACTTC.